The 9 T cell receptor beta chains presented below share a single source sample, sequenced in a study of CD8+CD57+ T cells in acquired aplastic anemia. Sequencing was done on patients that had shown CD8+CD57+ cell expansion by flow cytometry. CDR3 and TCR beta VDJ profiling relied on a genomic DNA template. In TCRdb, the reads were re-called with MiXCR into one record per CDR3 protein. The sample records more than 150,000 distinct CDR3 sequences, around 47% being singletons. Sample: sorted CD4+, CD8+, or CD8+CD57+ T cells (not recorded which) from PBMCs. The source is a human donor with aplastic anemia.

This chain uses TRBV5-6 with TRBJ2-2; 7 nucleotides match TRBD2. Losses at the gene ends were 5 bases for V and 4 bases for J; bases not matched to a gene: 5. Germline CDR1 reads SGHDT; CDR2 reads YYEEEE. The length of the CDR3 is 14 residues. The CDR3 sequence is CASSVAGATGELFF. The CDR3, as DNA: TGTGCCAGCAGTGTGGCGGGAGCCACCGGGGAGCTGTTTTTT.

On this clonotype itself: A clone one base away is much larger, so this may be a read error. This rearrangement joins TRBV25-1 to TRBJ1-2; D perhaps matches TRBD1 (6 bases). This CDR3 has 14 amino acids. Per the germline V gene, CDR1 is MGHDK and CDR2 is SYGVNS. The CDR3 nucleotides read TGTACCAGCAGTCGGGGGCCTTCCAACTATGGCTACACCTTC. Residues: CTSSRGPSNYGYTF.

This clonotype was recorded many times. The V call is TRBV14, the J call TRBJ1-2; D might be TRBD1 (6 bases). Deletions cut 3 bases from V and 1 base from J, with 9 bases between. The CDR3 totals 14 residues. Germline V CDR1 and CDR2: SGHDN, FVKESK. In DNA form, the CDR3 reads TGTGCCAGCAGCCAGCGGACAGATAACTATGGCTACACCTTC. Protein: CASSQRTDNYGYTF.

This clonotype has only a few counts. A single base separates this from a much larger clone, so it may be a read error. This rearrangement joins TRBV4-2 to TRBJ2-7, with unresolved D. The V and J ends lost 3 bases and 3 bases respectively, with 18 bases between them. The germline V gene has CDR1 LGHNA and CDR2 YNFKEQ. CDR3 size: 16 residues. The CDR3 is CASSQIRGLLFYEQYF. For the CDR3, the DNA is TGTGCCAGCAGCCAGATCCGAGGTTTACTGTTCTACGAGCAGTACTTC.

The chain's CDR3 is CASSPRGGENTGELFF. Here the CDR3 DNA reads TGTGCCAGCAGCCCCCGGGGAGGGGAGAACACCGGGGAGCTGTTTTTT. This rearrangement joins TRBV11-2 to TRBJ2-2, with TRBD2 matching over 7 bases. The CDR3 runs 16 residues. The V and J ends lost 5 bases and 1 base, in that order; junction bases with no gene match: 7. CDR1 and CDR2 from the germline V gene are SGHAT and FQNNGV.

This chain connects TRBV4-3 to TRBJ2-3; TRBD2 agrees at 11 bases. This CDR3 contains 16 residues. The V gene's germline CDR1 is LGHNA and CDR2 YSLEER. Unmatched junction bases numbered 6, after V lost 2 bases and J lost 5 bases. The CDR3 here is CASSQNLAGGVDTQYF. The CDR3 DNA is TGCGCCAGCAGCCAAAATCTAGCGGGGGGTGTAGATACGCAGTATTTT.

The sample holds many counts of this clonotype. The gene calls are TRBV6-6 and TRBJ2-6; D perhaps matches TRBD1 (5 bases). This CDR3 has 15 amino acids. Trimming left V 2 bases short and J 1 base short, with 6 bases between. CDR1 and CDR2 from the germline V gene are MNHNY and SVGAGI (reference sequence). CDR3 in DNA: TGTGCCAGCAGTTACCCAGGGTCTGGGGCCAACGTCCTGACTTTC. Its protein is CASSYPGSGANVLTF.

With respect to this clonotype: A read error may produce the germline difference seen at one junction end. V and J are TRBV15 and TRBJ2-4; D call uncertain. CDR3 length equals 13 residues. Germline CDR1 and CDR2: LNHNV and YYDKDF (reference sequence). CDR3 amino acids: CVTSRDEKSIQYF. The CDR3 DNA reads as TGTGTCACCAGCAGAGATGAGAAGAGCATTCAGTACTTC.

Comment on this clonotype: With a much larger clone just one base away, this may be a read error. This chain joins TRBV6-1 and TRBJ1-2; no clear D. This CDR3 has 13 amino acids. The germline gives CDR1 MNHNS, CDR2 SASEGT. In DNA form, the CDR3 reads TGTGCCAGCAGTGTAGAAAGGGTATATGGCTACGCCTTC. It encodes CASSVERVYGYAF.